The 12 T cell receptor beta chains reported below all come from one sample, sequenced in a study of blood T cell repertoires in COVID-19. Sequencing used immunoSEQ multiplex PCR; TCRdb keeps in-frame clones, though not all of them. The sample carries some 160,000 clones, just over 90% recorded once. Sample: peripheral blood. Receptors were obtained from a man aged 18 to 30 with COVID-19, enrolled during active disease.

V is TRBV7-9 and J is TRBJ2-1; 14 nucleotides align to TRBD2. The J segment lost 9 bases and the V segment lost 5 bases, leaving 9 bases of the junction unmatched. CDR3 length: 16 residues. The V gene's germline CDR1 is SEHNR and CDR2 FQNEAQ (reference sequence). The CDR3 reads CASSAKTSGRAFEQFF. CDR3 in DNA: TGTGCCAGCAGCGCAAAGACTAGCGGGAGGGCCTTTGAGCAGTTCTTC. Drawing the rest from reference TRBV7-9 and TRBJ2-1, the complete variable domain is DTGVSQNPRHKITKRGQNVTFRCDPISEHNRLYWYRQTLGQGPEFLTYFQNEAQLEKSRLLSDRFSAERPKGSFSTLEIQRTEQGDSAMYLCASSAKTSGRAFEQFFGPGTRLTVL.

The chain has TRBV4-1 and TRBJ1-2, with a weak D call TRBD1 (6 bases). Germline assignment: CDR1 MGHRA and CDR2 YSYEKL. The CDR3 is made up of 15 amino acids. V lost 7 bases, J lost 4 bases, and 19 bases lay in between. In nucleotides, the CDR3 is TGCGCCAGCACCAACAGGGTACGGGATCTCTATGGCTACACCTTC. Translation gives CASTNRVRDLYGYTF.

The chain couples TRBV23-1 to TRBJ2-7, with a weak D call TRBD1 (6 bases). Being an ORF, TRBV23-1 has a function that is uncertain. This CDR3 region has 11 residues. V lost 8 bases to trimming and J lost 4 bases, with 9 bases between them. CDR3 sequence: CASLRGYEQYF. The CDR3 DNA reads TGCGCCAGCCTCAGGGGATACGAGCAGTACTTC.

The chain is built from TRBV19 and TRBJ2-7, with 7 positions matching TRBD1. Germline V CDR1 and CDR2: LNHDA, SQIVND (reference sequence). V was clipped by 3 bases and J by 4 bases; unmatched bases: 9. This CDR3 spans 15 amino acids. CDR3 amino acids: CASSISSTGSYEQYF. The CDR3, as DNA: TGTGCCAGTAGTATCTCTTCGACAGGGTCTTACGAGCAGTACTTC.

This chain connects TRBV29-1 to TRBJ1-1; 10 nucleotides match TRBD1. The trim removed 6 bases at V and 10 bases at J, leaving 8 bases unmatched. Germline V CDR1 and CDR2: SQVTM, ANQGSEA. This CDR3 comprises 12 residues. This chain's CDR3 is CSVSGTGEVAFF. DNA for the CDR3: TGCAGCGTCTCGGGGACAGGGGAGGTAGCTTTCTTT.

This clone occurred once. The chain carries TRBV18 and TRBJ2-7, with 7 bases lining up with TRBD1. The V segment lost 5 bases and the J segment 0 bases; nucleotides outside the gene matches: 4. This CDR3 contains 14 residues. Germline V lookup: CDR1 KGHSH, CDR2 LQKENI. The DNA of the CDR3 is TGTGCCAGCTCAGACCGGGACAGCTCCTACGAGCAGTACTTC. This translates into CASSDRDSSYEQYF.

The chain carries TRBV7-6 and TRBJ2-7; a weak D match, TRBD2 (5 bases). Germline V lookup: CDR1 SGHVS, CDR2 FNYEAQ. This CDR3 comprises 15 residues. Trimming shortened V by 1 base and J by 2 bases, and 12 bases separated the two germline ends. CDR3 amino acids: CASSLGSDYPYEQYF. CDR3 in DNA: TGTGCCAGCAGCTTAGGATCCGACTACCCCTACGAGCAGTACTTC.

The chain employs TRBV7-2 and TRBJ1-6, with 9 bases that match TRBD1. The ends lost 4 bases at V and 14 bases at J; junction bases unmatched: 15. Germline CDR1 is SGHTA and CDR2 is FQGNSA. This CDR3 is 16 amino acids long. This chain's CDR3 is CASSSQYGGQGTALHF. CDR3 DNA: TGTGCCAGCAGCTCCCAATATGGGGGACAGGGTACGGCCCTCCACTTT.

The genes are TRBV5-8 and TRBJ1-2, with TRBD1 matching over 9 bases. The CDR3 extends over 14 amino acids. From germline, CDR1 is SGHTS and CDR2 YDEGEE. V lost 4 bases to trimming and J lost 7 bases; unmatched junction nucleotides: 8. The CDR3 bases are TGTGCCAGCAGCGCCGGGACAGGGCGTATTGGCTACACCTTC. Translating gives CASSAGTGRIGYTF.

The rearrangement joins TRBV28 to TRBJ2-7, with TRBD1 as a possible D gene (5 bases). With 2 bases removed from V and 7 bases from J, the gap between germline ends came to 15 bases. Germline V CDR1 and CDR2: MDHEN, SYDVKM. The length of the CDR3 is 14 residues. The CDR3 DNA reads TGTGCCAGCAGTTTAAGGCAGGGCGGTCTTGAGCAGTACTTC. Amino acid sequence: CASSLRQGGLEQYF.

The chain employs TRBV30 and TRBJ1-3, with D uncertain. The V end lost 7 bases, the J end lost 4 bases, and 17 bases lay between the germline ends. From germline, CDR1 is GTSNPN and CDR2 SVGIG (reference sequence). CDR3 length: 14 amino acids. Here the CDR3 DNA reads TGTGCCTCCAGTATAGGGAGATCCGGAAACACCATATATTTT. It codes for CASSIGRSGNTIYF. Supplemented by reference TRBV30 and TRBJ1-3, the full variable domain reads SQTIHQWPATLVQPVGSPLSLECTVEGTSNPNLYWYRQAAGRGLQLLFYSVGIGQISSEVPQNLSASRPQDRQFILSSKKLLLSDSGFYLCASSIGRSGNTIYFGEGSWLTVV.

J is TRBJ2-7 and V is TRBV6-6; 8 positions match TRBD1. The V segment lost 0 bases and the J segment 0 bases; nucleotides outside the gene matches: 1. Germline V gene data show CDR1 as MNHNY and CDR2 as SVGAGI (reference sequence). This CDR3 is built from 15 residues. CDR3 DNA: TGTGCCAGCAGTTACTCCGGACAGGGCTCCTACGAGCAGTACTTC. Translation gives CASSYSGQGSYEQYF.